The T cell receptor beta chain under discussion was sequenced for a study of T cell responses to AZD1222 COVID-19 vaccine. The study, taken as a whole, reports: Among AZD1222 vaccinees, only six or seven were seropositive at baseline.

TCRdb's table, derived via immunoSEQ multiplex PCR, lists solely in-frame clones and lacks some. The sample yields tens of thousands of clones, 80% to 95% seen once. Concerning this clone itself: Its specificity is unknown.

Researchers grouped second doses given at about 4 or about 12 weeks into one pool. The CDR3 loop spans 15 amino acids. With 6 bases removed from V and 4 bases from J, the gap between germline ends came to 15 bases. The germline gives CDR1 MGHRA, CDR2 YSYEKL. The receptor was derived from an adult who received the AZD1222 COVID-19 vaccine. The specimen comprised peripheral blood, sampled 28 days after the second AZD1222 dose. V usage is TRBV4-1 and J usage is TRBJ2-2; tentative D call: TRBD1 (6 bases). The CDR3 sequence: CASRPGVGGTGELFF. The CDR3 DNA is TGCGCCAGCAGGCCAGGGGTAGGTGGCACCGGGGAGCTGTTTTTT.